The 5 T cell receptor beta chains listed next were all sequenced from one sample in a study of cytomegalovirus exposure and HLA in healthy donors. PCR was performed using 60 Vbeta and 13 Jbeta primers. Clones were sequenced by immunoSEQ multiplex PCR, and TCRdb holds only the in-frame ones, with some missing. The sample includes more than 150,000 clones, 84% of them seen just once. The sample consisted of PBMCs. The receptors shown here come from a girl aged 2 to 10 in good health and CMV-seropositive.

The J gene is TRBJ1-6, the V gene TRBV9, with TRBD1 as a possible D gene (5 bases). This CDR3 comprises 16 residues. Germline V gene data show CDR1 as SGDLS and CDR2 as YYNGEE. Deletions cut 4 bases from V and 6 bases from J, with 17 bases between. In nucleotides, the CDR3 is TGTGCCAGCAGCCCCTTTGGGAGGGGAGGTAATTCACCCCTCCACTTT. Translating gives CASSPFGRGGNSPLHF.

Comments on this clone: Within the sample, other DNA sequences also encode this same CDR3. The rearrangement links TRBV4-1 to TRBJ2-7; D possibly corresponds to TRBD1 (5 bases). The germline CDR1 and CDR2 sequences are MGHRA and YSYEKL. Trimming took off 1 base at V and 3 bases at J, with 10 bases between the two ends. The CDR3 is made up of 14 amino acids. The DNA of the CDR3 is TGCGCCAGCAGCCAAGGGCAGGGTGTCTACGAGCAGTACTTC. As protein: CASSQGQGVYEQYF.

This clone was observed a single time. The rearrangement uses TRBV12-5 and TRBJ2-7; D call uncertain. CDR1 and CDR2 (germline): LGHNT, FRNRAP. The CDR3 is made up of 14 amino acids. Trimming cost V 3 bases and J 1 base, with 10 bases left between them. In DNA, the CDR3 is TGTGCTAGTGGTTTTAGACTGAGTTCCTACGAGCAGTACTTC. Its protein is CASGFRLSSYEQYF.

This chain uses TRBV5-8 with TRBJ1-2; TRBD1 matches at 8 bases. CDR3 length: 17 residues. Trimming cost V 2 bases and J 1 base; bases outside gene matches: 10. Germline-derived CDR1 and CDR2 are SGHTS and YDEGEE. CDR3 protein: CASSFFRQGALNYGYTF. The CDR3 nucleotides read TGTGCCAGCAGCTTTTTTCGGCAGGGGGCTCTTAACTATGGCTACACCTTC.

The chain employs TRBV6-1 and TRBJ1-2; 8 nucleotides agree with TRBD1. Per germline, CDR1 MNHNS and CDR2 SASEGT. V lost 2 bases, J lost 3 bases, and 5 bases stayed unmatched. This CDR3 is built from 15 residues. The CDR3 DNA reads as TGTGCCAGCAGTGAACCGGACAGGGATTACTATGGCTACACCTTC. Protein product: CASSEPDRDYYGYTF.